The 16 T cell receptor beta chains below all came from one sample that was sequenced in a study of T cell responses to AZD1222 COVID-19 vaccine. Libraries were prepared by immunoSEQ multiplex PCR; TCRdb keeps only in-frame clonotypes and omits some of them. The sample carries 150,000 to 200,000 clones, approximately 90% recorded once. This sample comprised peripheral blood, obtained 28 days after the second AZD1222 dose. The source of these receptors is an adult who received the AZD1222 COVID-19 vaccine.

J is TRBJ2-2 and V is TRBV24-1; 8 nucleotides line up with TRBD1. Germline V CDR1 and CDR2: KGHDR, SFDVKD. The V and J ends lost 3 bases and 1 base, in that order; junction bases with no gene match: 3. The CDR3 totals 16 residues. This chain's CDR3 is CATSDRTGMNTGELFF. In DNA form, the CDR3 reads TGTGCCACCAGTGATAGGACAGGGATGAACACCGGGGAGCTGTTTTTT.

This clone occurred once. The gene calls are TRBV2 and TRBJ2-5, with 7 bases lining up with TRBD2. Germline values: CDR1 SNHLY, CDR2 FYNNEI. The CDR3 contains 13 residues. Losses at the gene ends were 3 bases for V and 4 bases for J; bases not matched to a gene: 2. The CDR3 DNA follows: TGTGCCAGCAGTGAGGGGGGGGGAGAGACCCAGTACTTC. It encodes CASSEGGGETQYF.

The chain is built from TRBV6-5 and TRBJ2-1; the D is unclear. CDR1 MNHEY and CDR2 SVGAGI come from the germline V gene. The V and J ends lost 8 bases and 0 bases respectively, with 8 bases between them. There are 13 residues in the CDR3. CDR3 residues: CASAAISYNEQFF. CDR3 in DNA: TGTGCCAGCGCGGCTATCTCCTACAATGAGCAGTTCTTC.

This clone was counted a single time. V usage is TRBV15 and J usage is TRBJ1-5; D is ambiguous. CDR1 and CDR2 from the germline V gene are LNHNV and YYDKDF (reference sequence). The CDR3 is 14 residues long. V lost 8 bases and J lost 5, with 16 bases in between. DNA for the CDR3: TGTGCCACCGACCCTGGAGGAGTGGATCAGCCCCAGCATTTT. Translated, it gives CATDPGGVDQPQHF.

This rearrangement joins TRBV14 to TRBJ2-5; no reliable D call. From germline, CDR1 is SGHDN and CDR2 FVKESK. Trimming removed 1 base from V and 4 bases from J, with 7 bases in between. CDR3 length: 13 amino acids. The chain's CDR3 is CASSQVLGETQYF. CDR3 DNA sequence: TGTGCCAGCAGCCAAGTCCTAGGAGAGACCCAGTACTTC.

The rearrangement uses TRBV28 and TRBJ1-4; possibly TRBD1 for D (5 bases). V lost 6 bases and J lost 8, with 13 bases in between. CDR1 and CDR2 (germline): MDHEN, SYDVKM. The CDR3 spans 13 residues. CDR3 nucleotide sequence: TGTGCCAGCAGGGACAAGGCTGGAGAAAAACTGTTTTTT. Residues: CASRDKAGEKLFF.

The chain links TRBV15 to TRBJ2-4; 7 nucleotides match TRBD2. This CDR3 is 14 amino acids long. V trimming: 1 base; J trimming: 6 bases; junction bases outside the gene matches: 3. CDR1 and CDR2 from the germline V gene are LNHNV and YYDKDF (reference sequence). The CDR3: CATSRVGGVNIQYF. The DNA for the CDR3 is TGTGCCACCAGCAGAGTGGGAGGGGTAAACATTCAGTACTTC.

V and J are TRBV25-1 and TRBJ1-2; D is possibly TRBD1 (5 bases). The CDR3 length is 13 residues. The V end lost 6 bases, the J end lost 8 bases, and 16 bases lay between the germline ends. Germline V CDR1 and CDR2: MGHDK, SYGVNS. This chain's CDR3 is CASRGVGAQGYTF. CDR3 coding DNA: TGTGCCAGCAGAGGTGTAGGGGCGCAGGGCTACACCTTC.

The chain links TRBV18 to TRBJ1-4, with TRBD1 matching over 7 bases. Germline V gene data show CDR1 as KGHSH and CDR2 as LQKENI. This CDR3 spans 14 amino acids. V lost 5 bases, J lost 7 bases, and 7 bases stayed unmatched. The CDR3 region has the DNA TGTGCCAGCTCAGTCGACAGGGCGGTTGAAAAACTGTTTTTT. Translation: CASSVDRAVEKLFF.

In this sample, this clone turned up a few times. This chain joins TRBV9 and TRBJ2-1, with D perhaps assigned TRBD1 or TRBD2 (5 bases each). This CDR3 contains 15 residues. CDR1 and CDR2 from the germline V gene are SGDLS and YYNGEE. Trimming took off 4 bases at V and 7 bases at J, with 18 bases between the two ends. The CDR3 DNA follows: TGTGCCAGCAGCCCTTGGACTGGGGGTTTAAATGAGCAGTTCTTC. It encodes CASSPWTGGLNEQFF.

V usage is TRBV19 and J usage is TRBJ2-7; D could derive from TRBD1 or TRBD2 (5 bases each). In germline, CDR1 is LNHDA, CDR2 SQIVND (reference sequence). This CDR3 is built from 14 residues. V was pared by 5 bases and J by 3 bases, with 14 bases between. Here the CDR3 DNA reads TGTGCCAGTAGTGCCGGGGCAATCGACTACGAGCAGTACTTC. Residues: CASSAGAIDYEQYF.

The chain joins TRBV7-6 to TRBJ2-1; 7 bases agree with TRBD2. CDR3 length equals 16 residues. Germline lookup yields CDR1 SGHVS and CDR2 FNYEAQ. Trimming cost V 3 bases and J 4 bases; bases outside gene matches: 9. CDR3 in amino acids: CASSFEPVREYNEQFF. CDR3 coding DNA: TGTGCCAGCAGCTTCGAGCCTGTGCGGGAGTACAATGAGCAGTTCTTC.

The V call is TRBV11-2, the J call TRBJ2-5; 7 positions match TRBD1. Germline V gives CDR1 SGHAT, CDR2 FQNNGV. The CDR3 runs to 16 residues. V lost 1 base, J lost 5 bases, and 10 bases stayed unmatched. The CDR3 loop reads CASSLAGRGKRETQYF. CDR3 bases: TGTGCCAGCAGCTTAGCTGGCAGGGGGAAGCGGGAGACCCAGTACTTC.

The CDR3 DNA is TGTGCCAGCAGCCGTGACAGCAAAACAGATACGCAGTATTTT. This sequence encodes CASSRDSKTDTQYF. This chain connects TRBV7-3 to TRBJ2-3, with a possible D match to TRBD1 (5 bases). The CDR3 is 14 residues long. Trimming pared 5 bases from V and 3 bases from J, leaving 12 bases between. In germline, CDR1 is SGHTA, CDR2 FQGTGA.

The chain links TRBV3-1 (or the pseudogene TRBV3-2) to TRBJ1-2; 12 positions agree with TRBD1. Per the germline V gene, CDR1 is LGHDT and CDR2 is YNNKEL (reference sequence). J lost 8 bases, V lost 0 bases, and 10 bases had no gene match. The CDR3 is 17 residues long. This CDR3 reads CASSQDLIGTGGAGYTF. The CDR3 DNA reads as TGTGCCAGCAGCCAAGATTTGATCGGGACAGGGGGCGCGGGCTACACCTTC.

This chain connects TRBV7-9 to TRBJ2-5, with D perhaps TRBD2 (7 bases). The V and J ends lost 1 base and 4 bases respectively, with 19 bases between them. The CDR3 has 17 residues. Germline CDR1 is SEHNR and CDR2 is FQNEAQ (reference sequence). CDR3 sequence: CASSLESGGPWGETQYF. CDR3 coding DNA: TGTGCCAGCAGCTTAGAATCGGGGGGCCCCTGGGGAGAGACCCAGTACTTC.